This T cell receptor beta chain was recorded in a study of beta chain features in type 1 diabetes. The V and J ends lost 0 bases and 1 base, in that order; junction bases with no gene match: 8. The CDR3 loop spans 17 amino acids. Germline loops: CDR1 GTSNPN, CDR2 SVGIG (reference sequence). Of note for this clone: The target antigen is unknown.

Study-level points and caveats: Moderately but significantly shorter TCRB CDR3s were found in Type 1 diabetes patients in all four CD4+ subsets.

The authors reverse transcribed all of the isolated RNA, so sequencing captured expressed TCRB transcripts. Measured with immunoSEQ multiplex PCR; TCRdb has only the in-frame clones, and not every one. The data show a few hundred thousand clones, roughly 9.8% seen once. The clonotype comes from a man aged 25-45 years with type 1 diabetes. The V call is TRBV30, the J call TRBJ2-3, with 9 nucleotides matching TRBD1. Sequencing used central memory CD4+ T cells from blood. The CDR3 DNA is TGTGCCTGGAGTGTAATGAGAGGGACAGGGCGCACAGATACGCAGTATTTT. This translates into CAWSVMRGTGRTDTQYF.